Listed below are T cell receptor beta chains from one sample, sequenced in a study of cytomegalovirus exposure and HLA in healthy donors. Only in-frame clones appear in the TCRdb table, and some are missing; sequencing was by immunoSEQ multiplex PCR. The repertoire holds around 100,000 clones, approximately 66% seen once, with approximately 11% in the top ten. Sequenced: PBMCs. Source of these receptors: a man aged 40-49 years in good health and CMV-seropositive. Each CDR3 is given with its conserved first and last residue. The D gene is left open where the match is weak. A row's size may be missing; if present it is once, few, many or a size class.

clone_size: NA; d_call: NA; v_call: TRBV5-1; j_call: TRBJ2-5; cdr3_length: 15; cdr3_nt: TGCGCCAGCAGCATCTCCCCACAGGAACAAGAGACCCAGTACTTC; cdr3_aa: CASSISPQEQETQYF
clone_size: NA; d_call: NA; v_call: TRBV28; j_call: TRBJ2-3; cdr3_length: 17; cdr3_nt: TGTGCCAGCAGTTTAGAGCCAGGGCGACCAAACACAGATACGCAGTATTTT; cdr3_aa: CASSLEPGRPNTDTQYF
clone_size: few; d_call: NA; v_call: TRBV19; j_call: TRBJ2-7; cdr3_length: 15; cdr3_nt: TGTGCCAGTAGTATGTCCTCGGGAAGTGGCTACGAGCAGTACTTC; cdr3_aa: CASSMSSGSGYEQYF
clone_size: few; d_call: NA; v_call: TRBV5-1; j_call: TRBJ1-5; cdr3_length: 15; cdr3_nt: TGCGCCAGCAGCTTGGGGGTTGAGGAGAATCAGCCCCAGCATTTT; cdr3_aa: CASSLGVEENQPQHF
clone_size: NA; d_call: TRBD1; v_call: TRBV5-1; j_call: TRBJ1-2; cdr3_length: 15; cdr3_nt: TGCGCCAGCAGCCGCCAGGGGGCTGATTACTATGGCTACACCTTC; cdr3_aa: CASSRQGADYYGYTF
clone_size: NA; d_call: NA; v_call: TRBV29-1; j_call: TRBJ2-1; cdr3_length: 14; cdr3_nt: TGCAGCGTTGAGGCGGGGAGCTCCTACAATGAGCAGTTCTTC; cdr3_aa: CSVEAGSSYNEQFF
clone_size: NA; d_call: NA; v_call: TRBV4-3; j_call: TRBJ2-3; cdr3_length: 15; cdr3_nt: TGCGCCAGCAGTCAGAATCTCTTTAGCACAGATACGCAGTATTTT; cdr3_aa: CASSQNLFSTDTQYF
clone_size: NA; d_call: TRBD1; v_call: TRBV19; j_call: TRBJ2-7; cdr3_length: 14; cdr3_nt: TGTGCCAGTAGTTCGACAGGGAGCTCCTACGAGCAGTACTTC; cdr3_aa: CASSSTGSSYEQYF
clone_size: NA; d_call: TRBD1; v_call: TRBV27; j_call: TRBJ2-5; cdr3_length: 12; cdr3_nt: TGTGCCAGCAGTCACAGGGGAGAGACCCAGTACTTC; cdr3_aa: CASSHRGETQYF
clone_size: NA; d_call: TRBD1; v_call: TRBV19; j_call: TRBJ1-2; cdr3_length: 12; cdr3_nt: TGTGCCACCGCCGGGACAGACTATGGCTACACCTTC; cdr3_aa: CATAGTDYGYTF
clone_size: NA; d_call: TRBD2; v_call: TRBV6-4; j_call: TRBJ2-1; cdr3_length: 13; cdr3_nt: TGTGCCAGCAGTGCGGGACTAGGGGGTGAGCAGTTCTTC; cdr3_aa: CASSAGLGGEQFF
clone_size: once; d_call: TRBD1; v_call: TRBV28; j_call: TRBJ2-1; cdr3_length: 15; cdr3_nt: TGTGCCAGCAGTTTTGGGGACAGGGCCTACAATGAGCAGTTCTTC; cdr3_aa: CASSFGDRAYNEQFF
clone_size: NA; d_call: NA; v_call: TRBV7-2; j_call: TRBJ2-7; cdr3_length: 14; cdr3_nt: TGTGCCAGCAGCTCACCGGGACTCTCCTACGAGCAGTACTTC; cdr3_aa: CASSSPGLSYEQYF
clone_size: NA; d_call: TRBD1; v_call: TRBV7-9; j_call: TRBJ2-5; cdr3_length: 17; cdr3_nt: TGTGCCAGCAGCGGAGAGGAGGACAGGACAGTCCAAGAGACCCAGTACTTC; cdr3_aa: CASSGEEDRTVQETQYF
clone_size: few; d_call: TRBD1; v_call: TRBV28; j_call: TRBJ2-2; cdr3_length: 15; cdr3_nt: TGTGCCAGCATTCCCAGGGGGCGCGGCACCGGGGAGCTGTTTTTT; cdr3_aa: CASIPRGRGTGELFF
clone_size: NA; d_call: NA; v_call: TRBV19; j_call: TRBJ2-1; cdr3_length: 11; cdr3_nt: TGTGCCAGTAGACAGGGCTCGGAGCAGTTCTTC; cdr3_aa: CASRQGSEQFF
clone_size: NA; d_call: NA; v_call: TRBV18; j_call: TRBJ2-7; cdr3_length: 11; cdr3_nt: TGTGCCAGCTCCCGCGGTTACGAGCAGTACTTC; cdr3_aa: CASSRGYEQYF
clone_size: NA; d_call: NA; v_call: TRBV7-2; j_call: TRBJ2-7; cdr3_length: 15; cdr3_nt: TGTGCCAGCAGCTTAGCTCTTACCTACTCCTACGAGCAGTACTTC; cdr3_aa: CASSLALTYSYEQYF
clone_size: few; d_call: NA; v_call: TRBV20-1; j_call: TRBJ2-7; cdr3_length: 10; cdr3_nt: TGCAGTGCTCAATACAACGAGCAGTACTTC; cdr3_aa: CSAQYNEQYF
clone_size: NA; d_call: NA; v_call: TRBV19; j_call: TRBJ2-2; cdr3_length: 15; cdr3_nt: TGTGCCAGTAGTACCGACCTGAAGGGGTCCGGGGAGCTGTTTTTT; cdr3_aa: CASSTDLKGSGELFF
clone_size: few; d_call: TRBD1; v_call: TRBV5-1; j_call: TRBJ1-2; cdr3_length: 15; cdr3_nt: TGCGCCAGCACCTCTTCCGGACAGGGAGTAGAGGGCTACACCTTC; cdr3_aa: CASTSSGQGVEGYTF
clone_size: NA; d_call: NA; v_call: TRBV19; j_call: TRBJ2-2; cdr3_length: 15; cdr3_nt: TGTGCCAGTAGTATAGTCCCGTCGTCGGCCGGGGAGCTGTTTTTT; cdr3_aa: CASSIVPSSAGELFF
clone_size: NA; d_call: TRBD1; v_call: TRBV9; j_call: TRBJ2-6; cdr3_length: 18; cdr3_nt: TGTGCCAGCAGCCCTACAGGGGGCTTTTTTTCTGGGGCCAACGTCCTGACTTTC; cdr3_aa: CASSPTGGFFSGANVLTF
clone_size: NA; d_call: TRBD2; v_call: TRBV4-1; j_call: TRBJ2-4; cdr3_length: 18; cdr3_nt: TGCGCCAGCAGCCAAGCCGGGACTAGCGGCCTGTCCAAAAACATTCAGTACTTC; cdr3_aa: CASSQAGTSGLSKNIQYF
clone_size: NA; d_call: NA; v_call: TRBV10-3; j_call: TRBJ2-2; cdr3_length: 13; cdr3_nt: TGTGCCATCAGTGTTGGCGGGGCCGGGGAGCTGTTTTTT; cdr3_aa: CAISVGGAGELFF
clone_size: NA; d_call: NA; v_call: TRBV27; j_call: TRBJ2-7; cdr3_length: 17; cdr3_nt: TGTGCCAGCAACAAGTACACCGCCACCTCAGTTATCTACGAGCAGTACTTC; cdr3_aa: CASNKYTATSVIYEQYF
clone_size: NA; d_call: NA; v_call: TRBV5-6; j_call: TRBJ2-5; cdr3_length: 14; cdr3_nt: TGTGCCAGCAGCTTGCCCCCCAACCAGGAGACCCAGTACTTC; cdr3_aa: CASSLPPNQETQYF
clone_size: NA; d_call: TRBD2; v_call: TRBV2; j_call: TRBJ2-7; cdr3_length: 15; cdr3_nt: TGTGCCAGCAGTGAGGCCGCAGCGGGATCCGGCGAGCAGTACTTC; cdr3_aa: CASSEAAAGSGEQYF
clone_size: NA; d_call: NA; v_call: TRBV23-1; j_call: TRBJ2-7; cdr3_length: 12; cdr3_nt: TGCGCCAGCGGAGCAGGGAAGCACGAGCAGTACTTC; cdr3_aa: CASGAGKHEQYF
clone_size: NA; d_call: TRBD1; v_call: TRBV6-5; j_call: TRBJ2-7; cdr3_length: 14; cdr3_nt: TGTGCCAGCAGGAGGGGACAGGCATCCTACGAGCAGTACTTC; cdr3_aa: CASRRGQASYEQYF
clone_size: NA; d_call: TRBD1; v_call: TRBV18; j_call: TRBJ2-4; cdr3_length: 16; cdr3_nt: TGTGCCAGCTCACCACGTACAGGGGGCCTCAGAGACATTCAGTACTTC; cdr3_aa: CASSPRTGGLRDIQYF
clone_size: NA; d_call: TRBD2; v_call: TRBV7-7; j_call: TRBJ2-7; cdr3_length: 13; cdr3_nt: TGTGCTAGCAGTCAGGGACTAGCCTACGAGCAGTACTTC; cdr3_aa: CASSQGLAYEQYF
clone_size: NA; d_call: NA; v_call: TRBV6-1; j_call: TRBJ2-1; cdr3_length: 10; cdr3_nt: TGTGCCAGCAGCTTCAATGAGCAGTTCTTC; cdr3_aa: CASSFNEQFF
clone_size: NA; d_call: TRBD2; v_call: TRBV27; j_call: TRBJ2-3; cdr3_length: 19; cdr3_nt: TGTGCCAGCAGTTCGGGACTAGCGGGAGGGCCACATAGCACAGATACGCAGTATTTT; cdr3_aa: CASSSGLAGGPHSTDTQYF
clone_size: NA; d_call: TRBD1; v_call: TRBV2; j_call: TRBJ2-1; cdr3_length: 13; cdr3_nt: TGTGCCAGCGGAGGACAGGGTAGCTATGAGCAGTTCTTC; cdr3_aa: CASGGQGSYEQFF
clone_size: NA; d_call: NA; v_call: TRBV2; j_call: TRBJ2-3; cdr3_length: 14; cdr3_nt: TGTGCCAGCAGTGAAGCGAGAAGAACAGATACGCAGTATTTT; cdr3_aa: CASSEARRTDTQYF
clone_size: NA; d_call: NA; v_call: TRBV18; j_call: TRBJ1-2; cdr3_length: 13; cdr3_nt: TGTGCCAGCTCACCACGGAGCGGGAATGGCTACACCTTC; cdr3_aa: CASSPRSGNGYTF
clone_size: NA; d_call: TRBD2; v_call: TRBV2; j_call: TRBJ2-2; cdr3_length: 16; cdr3_nt: TGTGCCAGGACCGGGACTAGCGGGAGCGCCCCCGGGGAGCTGTTTTTT; cdr3_aa: CARTGTSGSAPGELFF
clone_size: few; d_call: NA; v_call: TRBV6-1; j_call: TRBJ1-2; cdr3_length: 17; cdr3_nt: TGTGCCAGCAGTGAAGCGGGCAGCCCAGGGTTTGACTATGGCTACACCTTC; cdr3_aa: CASSEAGSPGFDYGYTF
clone_size: NA; d_call: TRBD1; v_call: TRBV9; j_call: TRBJ2-7; cdr3_length: 15; cdr3_nt: TGTGCCAGCAGCGTAACCGGGACAGGGACCTACGAGCAGTACTTC; cdr3_aa: CASSVTGTGTYEQYF
clone_size: NA; d_call: NA; v_call: TRBV6-5; j_call: TRBJ1-1; cdr3_length: 13; cdr3_nt: TGTGCCAGCAGGGGGGGGGATGGGACTGAAGCTTTCTTT; cdr3_aa: CASRGGDGTEAFF
clone_size: few; d_call: NA; v_call: TRBV6-5; j_call: TRBJ1-1; cdr3_length: 13; cdr3_nt: TGTGCCAGCAGTTACGGACAGATCTCTGAAGCTTTCTTT; cdr3_aa: CASSYGQISEAFF
clone_size: NA; d_call: TRBD2; v_call: TRBV7-2; j_call: TRBJ2-1; cdr3_length: 15; cdr3_nt: TGTGCCAGCAGTCCTAGCGGGCTCTCCTACAATGAGCAGTTCTTC; cdr3_aa: CASSPSGLSYNEQFF
clone_size: NA; d_call: TRBD2; v_call: TRBV29-1; j_call: TRBJ2-1; cdr3_length: 15; cdr3_nt: TGCAGCGTTAAAAGGGTGGCTAGCGGGTACAATGAGCAGTTCTTC; cdr3_aa: CSVKRVASGYNEQFF
clone_size: NA; d_call: TRBD2; v_call: TRBV7-7; j_call: TRBJ2-3; cdr3_length: 15; cdr3_nt: TGTGCTAGCAGCTTAAGGACTAGCACGGCAGATACGCAGTATTTT; cdr3_aa: CASSLRTSTADTQYF
clone_size: NA; d_call: NA; v_call: TRBV14; j_call: TRBJ1-1; cdr3_length: 16; cdr3_nt: TGTGCCAGCAGCCAAGATGACAGAATGGGCGGCACTGAAGCTTTCTTT; cdr3_aa: CASSQDDRMGGTEAFF
clone_size: NA; d_call: TRBD2; v_call: TRBV10-1; j_call: TRBJ2-3; cdr3_length: 17; cdr3_nt: TGCGCCAGCAGTCCTAGCGGGAGAGATCCCTTCACAGATACGCAGTATTTT; cdr3_aa: CASSPSGRDPFTDTQYF
clone_size: few; d_call: TRBD1; v_call: TRBV29-1; j_call: TRBJ1-1; cdr3_length: 12; cdr3_nt: TGCAGCGTTGGAGATATGGGACAGGGGGCTTTCTTT; cdr3_aa: CSVGDMGQGAFF
clone_size: NA; d_call: NA; v_call: TRBV4-1; j_call: TRBJ1-1; cdr3_length: 13; cdr3_nt: TGCGCCAGCATGACGACATTGAACACTGAAGCTTTCTTT; cdr3_aa: CASMTTLNTEAFF
clone_size: NA; d_call: TRBD1; v_call: TRBV6-5; j_call: TRBJ2-5; cdr3_length: 14; cdr3_nt: TGTGCCAGCAGGAAAGGGGGCGCCGGGGAGACCCAGTACTTC; cdr3_aa: CASRKGGAGETQYF
clone_size: few; d_call: NA; v_call: TRBV6-1; j_call: TRBJ1-6; cdr3_length: 11; cdr3_nt: TGTGGTAGCTCCTATAATTCACCCCTCCACTTT; cdr3_aa: CGSSYNSPLHF
clone_size: medium-sized; d_call: TRBD1; v_call: TRBV28; j_call: TRBJ1-2; cdr3_length: 13; cdr3_nt: TGTGCCAGCAGTATGACAGGGGGCGACGGCTACACCTTC; cdr3_aa: CASSMTGGDGYTF
clone_size: NA; d_call: TRBD1; v_call: TRBV9; j_call: TRBJ1-2; cdr3_length: 17; cdr3_nt: TGTGCCAGTACGCCGGGACAGAAGGATAGATACACCTATGGCTACACCTTC; cdr3_aa: CASTPGQKDRYTYGYTF
clone_size: NA; d_call: NA; v_call: TRBV28; j_call: TRBJ2-3; cdr3_length: 15; cdr3_nt: TGTGCCAGCAGGAGCCCTGCGGAGACGGCAGATACGCAGTATTTT; cdr3_aa: CASRSPAETADTQYF
clone_size: NA; d_call: NA; v_call: TRBV5-1; j_call: TRBJ1-2; cdr3_length: 14; cdr3_nt: TGCGCCAGCAGCCCACAGGCAGGGTCTAGTGGCTACACCTTC; cdr3_aa: CASSPQAGSSGYTF